Presented here are 18 T cell receptor beta chains from one specimen sequenced in a study of beta chain features in type 1 diabetes. Every isolated RNA sample was fully reverse transcribed, so sequencing captured expressed TCRB transcripts. Generated by immunoSEQ multiplex PCR, the TCRdb table keeps only in-frame clones and is missing some. The profile covers some 400,000 clones, with approximately 16% appearing a single time and 0.019% taken by the ten largest. Sequenced material: naive CD4+ T cells from blood. Source of these receptors: a woman aged 18-29 years in good health.

The chain combines TRBV5-1 with TRBJ2-4, with 10 bases fitting TRBD1. CDR1 and CDR2 (germline): SGHRS, YFSETQ. The CDR3 has 16 amino acids. V shed 0 bases and J 6 bases; nucleotides not matched to a gene: 6. In DNA form, the CDR3 reads TGCGCCAGCAGCTTGGGAGCGGGACAGGGGACAAACATTCAGTACTTC. Protein: CASSLGAGQGTNIQYF.

The table lists this clone with a few counts. The junction differs from germline at one of its ends, possibly a read error. The genes are TRBV7-7 and TRBJ2-5; perhaps TRBD1 as D (5 bases). Germline V gives CDR1 SSHAT, CDR2 FNYEAQ (reference sequence). The length of the CDR3 is 16 residues. The chain's CDR3 is CASSVGTLDTQETQYF. Written as DNA, the CDR3 is TGTGCTAGCAGCGTGGGAACGTTGGACACCCAAGAGACCCAGTACTTC.

V is TRBV7-9 and J is TRBJ1-1; D unresolved. The CDR3 totals 16 residues. The germline V and J ends were trimmed by 1 base and 0 bases, with 12 bases remaining between them. Germline-derived CDR1 and CDR2 are SEHNR and FQNEAQ (reference sequence). The CDR3 DNA is TGTGCCAGCAGCTTAGATCGTGGAGTAATGAACACTGAAGCTTTCTTT. The encoded protein is CASSLDRGVMNTEAFF.

In this sample, this clone turned up a few times. The chain has TRBV7-9 and TRBJ1-2, with D uncertain. This CDR3 has 12 residues. The V gene's germline CDR1 is SEHNR and CDR2 FQNEAQ (reference sequence). The germline V and J ends were trimmed by 4 bases and 8 bases, with 11 bases remaining between them. CDR3 nucleotides: TGTGCCAGCAGCTCCGAGACTCAGGGCTACACCTTC. As protein: CASSSETQGYTF. Supplemented by reference TRBV7-9 and TRBJ1-2, the full variable domain reads DTGVSQNPRHKITKRGQNVTFRCDPISEHNRLYWYRQTLGQGPEFLTYFQNEAQLEKSRLLSDRFSAERPKGSFSTLEIQRTEQGDSAMYLCASSSETQGYTFGSGTRLTVV.

The chain joins TRBV28 to TRBJ2-7; 10 positions agree with TRBD2. Germline-derived CDR1 and CDR2 are MDHEN and SYDVKM. The V and J ends lost 5 bases and 2 bases, in that order; junction bases with no gene match: 9. This CDR3 is 16 amino acids long. CDR3 region: CASSLIGLADTYEQYF. CDR3 nucleotide sequence: TGTGCCAGCAGTCTAATTGGACTAGCGGATACCTACGAGCAGTACTTC. The variable domain in full, completed from reference TRBV28 and TRBJ2-7, reads DVKVTQSSRYLVKRTGEKVFLECVQDMDHENMFWYRQDPGLGLRLIYFSYDVKMKEKGDIPEGYSVSREKKERFSLILESASTNQTSMYLCASSLIGLADTYEQYFGPGTRLTVT.

A few counts support this clone. This rearrangement joins TRBV5-1 to TRBJ2-5, with a tentative D call TRBD1 (6 bases). Per germline, CDR1 SGHRS and CDR2 YFSETQ. Trimming removed 0 bases from V and 5 bases from J, with 14 bases in between. The CDR3 is 15 amino acids. The CDR3 here is CASSLVPPGEETQYF. The CDR3 bases are TGCGCCAGCAGCTTGGTTCCCCCAGGGGAGGAGACCCAGTACTTC.

The chain carries TRBV7-9 and TRBJ2-1, with TRBD1 matching 11 bases. Losses at the gene ends were 6 bases for V and 7 bases for J; bases not matched to a gene: 11. This CDR3 contains 16 residues. Germline lookup yields CDR1 SEHNR and CDR2 FQNEAQ (reference sequence). This CDR3 is CASRKRSGTGGNEQFF. The CDR3 DNA is TGTGCCAGCAGAAAAAGGTCCGGGACAGGGGGAAATGAGCAGTTCTTC.

Here the CDR3 reads CASSLAATYGYTF. In DNA, the CDR3 is TGTGCCAGCAGCTTAGCGGCCACCTATGGCTACACCTTC. This chain joins TRBV7-2 and TRBJ1-2, with D unresolved. In germline, CDR1 is SGHTA, CDR2 FQGNSA. The length of the CDR3 is 13 residues. The ends were cut back, 0 bases at V and 4 bases at J, with 6 bases in the middle.

For this clone: The sample holds other DNA sequences that translate to the same CDR3. The CDR3, as DNA: TGTGCCAGCAGGGGGGGGTTGACTTACGAGCAGTACTTC. Translating gives CASRGGLTYEQYF. The chain joins TRBV28 to TRBJ2-7; 7 bases map to TRBD2. This CDR3 region has 13 residues. V gave up 6 bases and J gave up 4 bases; unmatched junction bases: 6. Germline V gene data show CDR1 as MDHEN and CDR2 as SYDVKM.

The V call is TRBV27, the J call TRBJ2-3; 11 bases line up with TRBD2. Trimming took 5 bases from V and 2 from J; bases not matched to a gene: 6. The CDR3 totals 16 residues. From germline, CDR1 is MNHEY and CDR2 SMNVEV (reference sequence). Written as DNA, the CDR3 is TGTGCCAGCAGTCCCCCGGGACTAGCGGACACAGATACGCAGTATTTT. Residues: CASSPPGLADTDTQYF.

J is TRBJ2-1 and V is TRBV5-5; 13 bases are a match to TRBD2. Germline loops: CDR1 SGHKS, CDR2 YYEKEE (reference sequence). The ends lost 3 bases at V and 2 bases at J; junction bases unmatched: 5. The CDR3 loop spans 17 amino acids. CDR3 nucleotides: TGTGCCAGCAGCTCTCGGACTAGCGGGAGTACCTACAATGAGCAGTTCTTC. As protein: CASSSRTSGSTYNEQFF. Filled out from reference TRBV5-5 and TRBJ2-1, the complete variable domain reads DAGVTQSPTHLIKTRGQQVTLRCSPISGHKSVSWYQQVLGQGPQFIFQYYEKEERGRGNFPDRFSARQFPNYSSELNVNALLLGDSALYLCASSSRTSGSTYNEQFFGPGTRLTVL.

J is TRBJ2-7 and V is TRBV6-1, with D perhaps matching TRBD2 (5 bases). In germline, CDR1 is MNHNS, CDR2 SASEGT. The V gene lost 6 bases and the J gene lost 1 base, with 10 bases spanning the gap. The CDR3 totals 13 residues. The CDR3 sequence: CASRLAFSYEQYF. CDR3 bases: TGTGCCAGCAGGCTAGCTTTTTCCTACGAGCAGTACTTC.

The genes are TRBV4-1 and TRBJ1-1, with D possibly being TRBD1 (6 bases). V dropped 1 base and J dropped 1 base, with 16 bases sitting between them. Germline V gives CDR1 MGHRA, CDR2 YSYEKL. This CDR3 region has 17 residues. The CDR3 loop reads CASSQVLGAERNTEAFF. In DNA, the CDR3 is TGCGCCAGCAGCCAAGTTTTGGGGGCGGAAAGGAACACTGAAGCTTTCTTT.

Of note for this clone: Other DNA sequences in the same sample also yield this CDR3. This sequence joins TRBV9 and TRBJ2-2; D is perhaps TRBD2 (6 bases). CDR3 length: 16 residues. Trimming took 0 bases from V and 0 from J, leaving 9 bases between them. Germline CDR1 is SGDLS and CDR2 is YYNGEE. CDR3 in amino acids: CASSVGSGANTGELFF. CDR3 sequence (DNA): TGTGCCAGCAGCGTAGGTAGCGGAGCGAACACCGGGGAGCTGTTTTTT.

This clone turned up a few times. V usage is TRBV28 and J usage is TRBJ2-4; D call uncertain. CDR1 is MDHEN, CDR2 SYDVKM, per germline. The CDR3 runs 14 residues. V was cut by 1 base and J by 6 bases, with 10 bases left in between. In DNA, the CDR3 is TGTGCCAGCAGTTTATCGGCCCGAGGAAACATTCAGTACTTC. It encodes CASSLSARGNIQYF.

This clone was counted a few times. V and J are TRBV7-9 and TRBJ1-2, with 7 positions matching TRBD1. The CDR3 totals 15 residues. Unmatched junction bases numbered 10, after V lost 5 bases and J lost 4 bases. Germline-derived CDR1 and CDR2 are SEHNR and FQNEAQ (reference sequence). CDR3 residues: CASSLNMAGGYGYTF. As DNA, the CDR3 is TGTGCCAGCAGCCTCAATATGGCAGGGGGCTATGGCTACACCTTC. Complete variable domain (other parts from reference TRBV7-9 and TRBJ1-2): DTGVSQNPRHKITKRGQNVTFRCDPISEHNRLYWYRQTLGQGPEFLTYFQNEAQLEKSRLLSDRFSAERPKGSFSTLEIQRTEQGDSAMYLCASSLNMAGGYGYTFGSGTRLTVV.

This clone was found a few times. This chain joins TRBV7-8 and TRBJ2-7, with D perhaps matching TRBD1 (6 bases). Germline CDR1 is SGHVS and CDR2 is FQNEAQ. Trimming took 5 bases from V and 1 from J, leaving 15 bases between them. This CDR3 has 15 residues. CDR3 sequence reads: CASSLQGGKSYEQYF. CDR3 nucleotides: TGTGCCAGCAGCCTACAGGGTGGGAAATCCTACGAGCAGTACTTC.

This clone occurred a few times. The rearrangement links TRBV4-2 to TRBJ2-3, with 8 bases identical to TRBD2. Germline CDR1 is LGHNA and CDR2 is YNFKEQ. The CDR3 loop spans 15 amino acids. V dropped 0 bases and J dropped 1; count of bases not matched to a gene: 0. CDR3 DNA sequence: TGTGCCAGCAGCCAAGAACTAGCGGGCACAGATACGCAGTATTTT. Encoded protein: CASSQELAGTDTQYF.